This TCR beta chain was captured by sequencing in a study of breast tumors, draining lymph nodes, adjacent tissues. TCRdb analysed the multiplex PCR reads with MiXCR anew, one entry per CDR3 protein. The data show approximately 13,000 distinct CDR3 sequences, over 45% seen once. This clonotype was picked up many times. Its antigen is currently unknown. A much bigger clone sits one base away, suggesting this may be a read error. The study, taken as a whole, reports: Data only fit, rather than demonstrated, lymph node origin of most tumor T cells. Luminal-like breast cancer showed significantly higher tumor–nontumor repertoire similarity than basal-like. Tumor TCR diversity was below lymph nodes but above nontumor tissue. Findings are consistent with lymph node origin and intratumoral expansion of most tumor T cells.

The receptor was derived from a female donor with breast cancer. Some clones in this sample may be carry-over from other donors' samples. The sequenced material came from tumor-adjacent breast tissue.

CDR3 sequence: CASSQYGASGSAQETQYF. CDR3 coding DNA: TGTGCCAGCAGTCAATATGGGGCTAGCGGGAGCGCGCAAGAGACCCAGTACTTC. The chain employs TRBV6-1 and TRBJ2-5; 10 bases map to TRBD2. Losses at the gene ends were 5 bases for V and 2 bases for J; bases not matched to a gene: 14. The germline V gene has CDR1 MNHNS and CDR2 SASEGT. The CDR3 is made up of 18 amino acids.